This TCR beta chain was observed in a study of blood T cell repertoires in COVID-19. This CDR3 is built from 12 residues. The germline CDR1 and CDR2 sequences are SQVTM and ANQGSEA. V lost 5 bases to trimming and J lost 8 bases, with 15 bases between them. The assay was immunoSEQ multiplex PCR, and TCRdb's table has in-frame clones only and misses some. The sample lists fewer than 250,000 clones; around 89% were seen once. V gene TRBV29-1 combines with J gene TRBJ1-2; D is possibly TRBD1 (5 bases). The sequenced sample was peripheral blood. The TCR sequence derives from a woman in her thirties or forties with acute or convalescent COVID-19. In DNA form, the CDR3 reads TGCAGCGTTCTCGAATCAGACAGAGGCTACACCTTC. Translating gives CSVLESDRGYTF.